This T cell receptor (beta chain) was recorded in a study of OX40 agonist ivuxolimab in advanced cancers. Data came from immunoSEQ multiplex PCR; TCRdb stores just in-frame clones and leaves some out. The repertoire holds 20,000 to 25,000 clones, with 70% to 90% as singletons. CDR3 size: 16 residues. J lost 4 bases, V lost 4 bases, and 15 bases had no gene match. CDR1 is SQVTM and CDR2 is ANQGSEA in the germline V gene. The genes are TRBV29-1 and TRBJ1-2; 7 bases are shared with TRBD1. This receptor was identified in an adult with an advanced solid tumor such as melanoma, head and neck, liver or kidney cancer. This sample comprised CD4+ or CD8+ T cells sorted from blood, obtained in a trial of the OX40 agonist ivuxolimab. The CDR3 DNA is TGCAGCGTTGCCGGGACAGACAGCCACTGGGGCTATGGCTACACCTTC. The encoded protein is CSVAGTDSHWGYGYTF.